The 18 T cell receptor beta chains in this list originate from one sample, sequenced in a study of T-cell memory formation after mild COVID-19. TCRdb recomputed calls from the 5' RACE reads with MiXCR, one row per CDR3 protein. This sample has more than 350,000 distinct CDR3 sequences, with about 17% found just once. Sequencing used PBMCs or a T cell subset sorted from them (not recorded which). Receptors originate from a young man who had mild COVID-19 (a few samples of this study predate the infection). Cell type and time point are not known.

The chain carries TRBV20-1 and TRBJ2-3; 8 nucleotides align to TRBD2. The CDR3 runs 14 residues. Looked up from germline, CDR1 is DFQATT and CDR2 is SNEGSKA (reference sequence). The trim removed 3 bases at V and 5 bases at J, leaving 7 bases unmatched. This CDR3 reads CSASGGASGDTQYF. The CDR3 DNA sequence: TGCAGTGCTAGCGGGGGGGCCAGTGGAGATACGCAGTATTTT.

The gene calls are TRBV9 and TRBJ2-2, with 8 bases that match TRBD2. V lost 2 bases and J lost 4; bases outside the gene matches: 10. The CDR3 runs to 17 residues. Germline CDR1 and CDR2: SGDLS and YYNGEE. CDR3 region: CASSVTPAGGITGELFF. CDR3 nucleotides: TGTGCCAGCAGCGTGACCCCGGCGGGGGGTATCACCGGGGAGCTGTTTTTT.

The rearrangement uses TRBV7-2 and TRBJ1-1; the D is unclear. The length of the CDR3 is 13 residues. Germline CDR1 is SGHTA and CDR2 is FQGNSA. The V and J ends lost 4 bases and 3 bases respectively, with 9 bases between them. CDR3 sequence: CASSSGPHTEAFF. In nucleotides, the CDR3 is TGTGCCAGCAGCTCCGGGCCTCACACTGAAGCTTTCTTT.

This clonotype showed up just a few times. V gene TRBV20-1 combines with J gene TRBJ1-1, with a possible D match to TRBD1 (6 bases). Germline V gene sequence: CDR1 DFQATT, CDR2 SNEGSKA (reference sequence). The CDR3 has 15 amino acids. As DNA, the CDR3 is TGCAGACTTAGCCCCTCGGACAGCTTGATCACTGAAGCTTTCTTT. Its translation: CRLSPSDSLITEAFF.

Many counts were recorded for this clonotype. The rearrangement uses TRBV7-9 and TRBJ1-1; D gene ambiguous. The CDR3 extends over 12 amino acids. CDR1 is SEHNR and CDR2 is FQNEAQ in the germline V gene (reference sequence). V was cut by 2 bases and J by 5 bases, with 6 bases left in between. CDR3 residues: CASSLPGTEAFF. Written as DNA, the CDR3 is TGTGCCAGCAGCTTACCGGGGACTGAAGCTTTCTTT.

The rearrangement joins TRBV20-1 to TRBJ2-3; 14 bases are shared with TRBD2. Trimming removed 6 bases from V and 0 bases from J; junction bases left unmatched: 26. The CDR3 totals 23 residues. Germline V gene sequence: CDR1 DFQATT, CDR2 SNEGSKA (reference sequence). The CDR3 sequence: CSATVPGLAGAPYFISSTDTQYF. The CDR3 bases are TGCAGTGCCACTGTTCCGGGACTAGCGGGGGCCCCTTATTTCATCTCTAGCACAGATACGCAGTATTTT.

Note on this clonotype: A much larger clone sits a single nucleotide away, making a read error possible. V gene TRBV6-6 combines with J gene TRBJ2-2; D unresolved. The CDR3 spans 13 residues. Germline V lookup: CDR1 MNHNY, CDR2 SVGAGI (reference sequence). V shed 7 bases and J shed 0 bases, with 6 bases lying between them. The CDR3 DNA reads TGTGCCAGCACGCGCGCGAACACCGGGGAGCTGTTTTTT. Translating it yields CASTRANTGELFF.

This chain connects TRBV6-2 or TRBV6-3 to TRBJ1-5; 9 nucleotides line up with TRBD1. This CDR3 is 14 amino acids long. CDR1 MNHEY and CDR2 SVGEGT come from the germline V gene. V was pared by 7 bases and J by 6 bases, with 7 bases of the junction left unmatched. The CDR3 loop reads CASTLTGGVQPQHF. In DNA form, the CDR3 reads TGTGCCAGCACCCTGACAGGGGGGGTTCAGCCCCAGCATTTT.

This clonotype was seen a handful of times. V and J are TRBV6-2 or TRBV6-3 and TRBJ1-1; a possible D gene is TRBD1 (6 bases). With 8 bases removed from V and 2 bases from J, the gap between germline ends came to 15 bases. Germline-derived CDR1 and CDR2 are MNHEY and SVGEGT. The CDR3 extends over 14 amino acids. CDR3 DNA: TGTGCCAGCGTGACCGGGACATCTAACACTGAAGCTTTCTTT. Translated: CASVTGTSNTEAFF.

The J gene is TRBJ2-3, the V gene TRBV7-3; the D gene could be TRBD1 or TRBD2 (6 bases each). There are 15 residues in the CDR3. With 5 bases removed from V and 0 bases from J, the gap between germline ends came to 12 bases. Germline V gives CDR1 SGHTA, CDR2 FQGTGA. The CDR3 protein is CASSISGASTDTQYF. In DNA form, the CDR3 reads TGTGCCAGCAGCATCTCGGGGGCTAGCACAGATACGCAGTATTTT.

This clonotype has a handful of counts. The chain employs TRBV6-1 and TRBJ2-3; D is unclear. In germline, CDR1 is MNHNS, CDR2 SASEGT. The CDR3 runs to 12 residues. V lost 3 bases and J 7 bases, leaving 8 bases between the germline ends. The chain's CDR3 is CASSEQEHTQYF. The CDR3 DNA reads TGTGCCAGCAGTGAGCAGGAACATACGCAGTATTTT.

This clonotype showed up many times. The V gene is TRBV12-3 or TRBV12-4, the J gene TRBJ2-5, with 7 bases matching TRBD1. V shed 8 bases, J shed 4 bases, and the junction held 10 bases outside the gene matches. This CDR3 has 14 amino acids. CDR3 residues: CASRTGVVAETQYF. Here the CDR3 DNA reads TGTGCCAGCCGTACAGGGGTAGTAGCAGAGACCCAGTACTTC.

The rearrangement links TRBV27 to TRBJ1-3; maybe TRBD1 (6 bases). The CDR3 spans 14 residues. Trimming left V 5 bases short and J 9 bases short, with 17 bases between. CDR1 and CDR2 (germline): MNHEY, SMNVEV (reference sequence). CDR3 residues: CASSPHRARSTIYF. In nucleotides, the CDR3 is TGTGCCAGCAGTCCCCACAGGGCCCGAAGCACCATATATTTT.

A few counts support this clonotype. This chain connects TRBV12-3 or TRBV12-4 to TRBJ1-1; maybe TRBD1 (6 bases). This CDR3 is built from 14 residues. Trimming took off 1 base at V and 3 bases at J, with 9 bases between the two ends. CDR3 protein: CASSLGGGHTEAFF. CDR3 DNA: TGTGCCAGCAGTTTAGGGGGGGGCCACACTGAAGCTTTCTTT.

This clonotype was counted between two and nine times. In DNA, the CDR3 is TGTGCCAGCAGTCGAGGGGCTTCTGGAAACACCATATATTTT. Its protein product is CASSRGASGNTIYF. This chain joins TRBV3-1 and TRBJ1-3; D may be TRBD1 (5 bases). Trimming stripped 6 bases from V and 1 base from J, with 10 bases between. The germline CDR1 and CDR2 sequences are LGHDT and YNNKEL (reference sequence). The CDR3 consists of 14 residues. The whole variable domain, filled in from reference TRBV3-1 and TRBJ1-3, reads DTAVSQTPKYLVTQMGNDKSIKCEQNLGHDTMYWYKQDSKKFLKIMFSYNNKELIINETVPNRFSPKSPDKAHLNLHINSLELGDSAVYFCASSRGASGNTIYFGEGSWLTVV.

This clonotype was observed a handful of times. The V gene is TRBV5-1, the J gene TRBJ2-4; D assignment may be TRBD1 or TRBD2 (5 bases each). Germline V lookup: CDR1 SGHRS, CDR2 YFSETQ. The CDR3 is made up of 15 amino acids. V was shortened by 0 bases and J by 2 bases, with 9 bases between the two germline ends. In DNA, the CDR3 is TGCGCCAGCAGCTTGGCCGGGACCCCCAAAAACATTCAGTACTTC. Protein: CASSLAGTPKNIQYF. Filled out from reference TRBV5-1 and TRBJ2-4, the complete variable domain reads KAGVTQTPRYLIKTRGQQVTLSCSPISGHRSVSWYQQTPGQGLQFLFEYFSETQRNKGNFPGRFSGRQFSNSRSEMNVSTLELGDSALYLCASSLAGTPKNIQYFGAGTRLSVL.

This clonotype was detected ten times or more. This chain uses TRBV7-8 with TRBJ2-5; 7 nucleotides line up with TRBD2. The V segment lost 1 base and the J segment 2 bases; nucleotides outside the gene matches: 4. The germline CDR1 and CDR2 sequences are SGHVS and FQNEAQ. The length of the CDR3 is 15 residues. CDR3 protein: CASSLGRGGQETQYF. CDR3 coding DNA: TGTGCCAGCAGCTTAGGGCGGGGAGGGCAAGAGACCCAGTACTTC.

There are a few counts of this clonotype. The chain joins TRBV7-2 to TRBJ2-1; 11 bases fit TRBD2. The CDR3 is made up of 16 amino acids. J lost 6 bases, V lost 5 bases, and 9 bases had no gene match. Germline V gene sequence: CDR1 SGHTA, CDR2 FQGNSA. CDR3 loop: CASSRQGSGGGNEQFF. The CDR3 coding sequence is TGTGCCAGCAGCCGACAGGGTAGCGGGGGGGGCAATGAGCAGTTCTTC. Together with reference TRBV7-2 and TRBJ2-1, the CDR3 gives the full variable domain: GAGVSQSPSNKVTEKGKDVELRCDPISGHTALYWYRQSLGQGLEFLIYFQGNSAPDKSGLPSDRFSAERTGGSVSTLTIQRTQQEDSAVYLCASSRQGSGGGNEQFFGPGTRLTVL.